What follows is one T cell receptor (beta chain) and its context. No antigen is known for it. The sample belongs to a study of cytomegalovirus exposure and HLA in healthy donors. Though probably carrying unrecorded immune exposures, donors were nominally healthy at sampling. Study-level results: Within a later analysis, the majority of CMV-associated TCR beta chains appeared HLA-restricted. A previous analysis found most TCR beta V segments productive roughly 90% or roughly 30% of the time.

The PCR used 60 Vbeta and 13 Jbeta primers. TCRdb's copy holds only in-frame clones and misses some; the assay was immunoSEQ multiplex PCR. Of roughly 23,000 clones listed, over 75% are singletons. The CDR3 extends over 15 amino acids. Germline V gives CDR1 SGHRS, CDR2 YFSETQ. The V and J ends lost 4 bases and 5 bases, in that order; junction bases with no gene match: 5. V gene TRBV5-1 combines with J gene TRBJ2-5, with 13 bases identical to TRBD2. This TCR came from a man aged 55-75 years in good health and CMV-seronegative. The specimen sequenced was PBMCs. The CDR3 DNA follows: TGCGCCAGCAGCGAGACTAGCGGGAGGTGGGAGACCCAGTACTTC. This sequence encodes CASSETSGRWETQYF.